This T cell receptor beta chain is from a study of early T cells in non-severe SARS-CoV-2 infection. Whole-study context: The study sequenced bulk RNA from unsorted whole blood, with chains unpaired.

This clonotype came up many times. Its specificity is not known. This CDR3 is 13 amino acids long. The V gene lost 8 bases and the J gene lost 1 base, with 9 bases spanning the gap. In germline, CDR1 is MDHEN, CDR2 SYDVKM. Individual cDNA molecules were tagged with unique molecular identifiers. MiXCR, run by TCRdb on the 5' RACE reads, gives a single entry per CDR3 protein. The sample holds roughly 30,000 distinct CDR3 sequences; approximately 6% are singletons and the top ten take 13%. The study's findings and limits: VDJdb matching favored anti-spike CD8 responses, missing private and CD4 specificities.

Sequenced material: whole blood. The clonotype was recovered from an adult who was a healthcare worker with PCR-confirmed SARS-CoV-2 infection or an uninfected control (not recorded which). The chain has TRBV28 and TRBJ2-1, with D perhaps TRBD2 (6 bases). The CDR3 DNA reads TGTGCCAGCTGGCGGGGTTCCTACAATGAGCAGTTCTTC. This codes for CASWRGSYNEQFF.